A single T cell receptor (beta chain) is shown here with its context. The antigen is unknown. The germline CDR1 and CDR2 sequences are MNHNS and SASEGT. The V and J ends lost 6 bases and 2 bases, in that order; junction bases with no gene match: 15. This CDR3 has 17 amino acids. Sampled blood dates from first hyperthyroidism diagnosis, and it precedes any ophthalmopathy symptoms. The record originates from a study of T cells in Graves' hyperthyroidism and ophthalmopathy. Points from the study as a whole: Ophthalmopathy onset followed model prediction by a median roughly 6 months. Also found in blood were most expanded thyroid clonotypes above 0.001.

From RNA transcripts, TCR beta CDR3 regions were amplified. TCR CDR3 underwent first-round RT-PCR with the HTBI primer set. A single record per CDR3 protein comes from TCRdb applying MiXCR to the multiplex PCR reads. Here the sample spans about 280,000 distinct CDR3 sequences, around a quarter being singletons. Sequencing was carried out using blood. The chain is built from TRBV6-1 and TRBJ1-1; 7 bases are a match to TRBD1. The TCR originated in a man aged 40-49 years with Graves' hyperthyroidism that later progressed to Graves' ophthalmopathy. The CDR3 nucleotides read TGTGCCAGCAGGAGACAGGGTCCGACTGGCGTTAACACTGAAGCTTTCTTT. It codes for CASRRQGPTGVNTEAFF.